This T cell receptor (beta chain) stems from a study of cytomegalovirus exposure and HLA in healthy donors. The study, taken as a whole, reports: About 90% or about 30% of the time was how often most TCR beta V segments were productive, according to an earlier analysis. Most TCR sequences showed up rarely, but some public TCRs showed up in many donors. The authors listed 150 or so TCR beta chains as cytomegalovirus-associated.

Note on this clone: Its target is unknown.

Primers included in the PCR were 60 Vbeta and 13 Jbeta primers. Clones were sequenced by immunoSEQ multiplex PCR, and TCRdb holds only the in-frame ones, with some missing. This sample's table has under 200,000 clones. The V gene's germline CDR1 is LNHNV and CDR2 YYDKDF (reference sequence). The CDR3 is made up of 17 amino acids. The ends lost 0 bases at V and 8 bases at J; junction bases unmatched: 12. This receptor was taken from a man younger than 40 in good health and CMV-seronegative. The J gene is TRBJ2-1, the V gene TRBV15; TRBD2 agrees at 8 bases. Material for sequencing was PBMCs. CDR3 DNA sequence: TGTGCCACCAGCAGAGATAGGGGGACTAGGCTCACCGATGAGCAGTTCTTC. It is translated as CATSRDRGTRLTDEQFF.